Sequencing of this T cell receptor beta chain was carried out in a study of T cells in Graves' hyperthyroidism and ophthalmopathy. General study points: Also found in blood were most expanded thyroid clonotypes above 0.001.

The source material, RNA transcripts, was used to amplify TCR beta CDR3 regions. First-round RT-PCR of the TCR CDR3 relied on the HTBI primer set. MiXCR, run by TCRdb on the multiplex PCR reads, gives a single entry per CDR3 protein. The table has approximately 400,000 distinct CDR3 sequences, less than 15% seen once. In its sample, this clonotype was seen many times. Its specificity is not known. The diagnostic basis comprised clinical symptoms, serum thyroxine and TRAb, thyroid ultrasound and orbital computed tomography. Ahead of any ophthalmopathy symptoms, the blood sample was obtained at the first diagnosis of hyperthyroidism. The germline V gene has CDR1 SQVTM and CDR2 ANQGSEA. V lost 5 bases and J 0 bases, leaving 13 bases between the germline ends. The CDR3 has 14 amino acids.

The sequencing input was blood. This TCR was recovered from a man aged 30 to 39 with Graves' hyperthyroidism that later progressed to Graves' ophthalmopathy. The J gene is TRBJ1-1, the V gene TRBV29-1; D uncertain. The CDR3 sequence is CSVRPVELNTEAFF. In DNA form, the CDR3 reads TGCAGCGTTCGACCCGTAGAACTGAACACTGAAGCTTTCTTT. Drawing the rest from reference TRBV29-1 and TRBJ1-1, the complete variable domain is SAVISQKPSRDICQRGTSLTIQCQVDSQVTMMFWYRQQPGQSLTLIATANQGSEATYESGFVIDKFPISRPNLTFSTLTVSNMSPEDSSIYLCSVRPVELNTEAFFGQGTRLTVV.